This TCR beta chain is from a study of T-cell memory formation after mild COVID-19. Study context: Each donor largely had its own TCR clusters.

The table lists this clonotype with a few counts. No antigen is known for it. MiXCR was run by TCRdb on the 5' RACE reads, yielding one entry per CDR3 protein. This sample yields under 450,000 distinct CDR3 sequences, of which 20% to 25% are seen a single time; around a fifth belongs to the top ten. The CDR3 sequence is 18 residues long. Findings of the study overall: The CD4+ clones that contracted clustered mainly within CM and EM, and the CD8+ clones concentrated in EMRA. The study found balanced CD4/CD8 in clones contracting day 15 to 85 and a CD4+ lean in later expanders. Pre-infection memory contained some responding clones, which suggested that cross-reactive memory had joined.

V and J are TRBV21-1 and TRBJ1-2. TRBV21-1 counts as a pseudogene. The source is a man younger than 30 who had mild COVID-19 (a few samples of this study predate the infection). Cell type and time point are not known. What was sequenced was PBMCs or a T cell subset sorted from them (not recorded which). In DNA form, the CDR3 reads TGTGCCAGCAGCAAAGCTTGGGAGACGGCACCACCTAACTATGGCTACACCTTC. Its translation: CASSKAWETAPPNYGYTF.